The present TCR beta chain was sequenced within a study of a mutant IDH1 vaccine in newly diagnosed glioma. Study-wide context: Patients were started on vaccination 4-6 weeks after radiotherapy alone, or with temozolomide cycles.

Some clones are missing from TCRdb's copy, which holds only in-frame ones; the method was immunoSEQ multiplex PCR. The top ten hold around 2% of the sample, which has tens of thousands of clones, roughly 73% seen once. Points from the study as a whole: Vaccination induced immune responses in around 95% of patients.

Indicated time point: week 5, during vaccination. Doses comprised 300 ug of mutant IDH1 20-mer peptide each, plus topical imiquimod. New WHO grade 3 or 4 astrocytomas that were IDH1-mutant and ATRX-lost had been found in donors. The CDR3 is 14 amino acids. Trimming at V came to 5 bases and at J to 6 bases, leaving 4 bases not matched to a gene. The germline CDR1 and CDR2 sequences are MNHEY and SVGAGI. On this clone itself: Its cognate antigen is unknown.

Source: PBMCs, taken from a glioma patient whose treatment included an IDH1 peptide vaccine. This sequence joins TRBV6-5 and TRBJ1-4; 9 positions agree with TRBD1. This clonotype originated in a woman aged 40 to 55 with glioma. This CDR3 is CASSTTGGHEKLFF. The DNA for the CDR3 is TGTGCCAGCAGTACAACAGGGGGCCATGAAAAACTGTTTTTT.